The 8 T cell receptor beta chains below were found in one sample sequenced in a study of chemoradiotherapy in HPV16-positive cancers (dated by TCRdb to between 2021 and 2022). The library was built by means of the immunoSEQ multiplex PCR assay. Sourced from immuneACCESS, this table was stored by TCRdb with only in-frame sequences that have V and J called. A share of the clones is absent; for the studies checked, an unresolved V gene accounts for under half, and the remainder has no known explanation. The sample table shows some 970 clones, and about nine tenths are seen once. Under 5.5% of the sample goes to the ten largest clones. Sequences were derived from tumor tissue, sampled from a patient who underwent chemoradiotherapy. These receptors all come from a human donor with HPV-associated anogenital cancer.

The rearrangement links TRBV5-8 to TRBJ1-2; 7 bases fit TRBD1. The V gene end was trimmed by 0 bases and the J gene end by 5 bases; junction bases not matched to a gene: 4. The CDR3 covers 14 residues. CDR1 is SGHTS, CDR2 YDEGEE, per germline. CDR3 protein: CASSLGTGMYGYTF. The CDR3 nucleotides are TGTGCCAGCAGCTTGGGGACAGGAATGTATGGCTACACCTTC.

This chain joins TRBV9 and TRBJ2-3; possibly TRBD2 for D (5 bases). The length of the CDR3 is 13 residues. Germline-derived CDR1 and CDR2 are SGDLS and YYNGEE. The ends were cut back, 4 bases at V and 3 bases at J, with 9 bases in the middle. The CDR3: CASSPTGTDTQYF. The CDR3 region has the DNA TGTGCCAGCAGCCCGACGGGGACAGATACGCAGTATTTT. The whole variable domain, remainder taken from reference TRBV9 and TRBJ2-3, is DSGVTQTPKHLITATGQRVTLRCSPRSGDLSVYWYQQSLDQGLQFLIQYYNGEERAKGNILERFSAQQFPDLHSELNLSSLELGDSALYFCASSPTGTDTQYFGPGTRLTVL.

The V and J genes are TRBV7-2 and TRBJ2-1; D is uncertain. Germline-derived CDR1 and CDR2 are SGHTA and FQGNSA. V lost 0 bases and J lost 1, with 7 bases in between. The CDR3 runs 15 residues. The CDR3 region is CASSLATGSYNEQFF. For the CDR3, the DNA is TGTGCCAGCAGCTTAGCAACGGGTTCCTACAATGAGCAGTTCTTC.

A word on this clone: In the same sample, other DNA sequences code for this CDR3. The genes are TRBV18 and TRBJ1-1; D is ambiguous. Trimming cost V 6 bases and J 4 bases, with 15 bases left between them. This CDR3 region has 14 residues. Germline loops: CDR1 KGHSH, CDR2 LQKENI. CDR3 in amino acids: CASSQAAPRTEAFF. The CDR3 DNA sequence: TGTGCCAGCTCCCAGGCGGCGCCCCGCACTGAAGCTTTCTTT.

V and J are TRBV23-1 and TRBJ1-5, with TRBD1 matching 9 bases. TRBV23-1 is noted as an ORF with a role that remains uncertain. The CDR3 consists of 18 residues. The trim removed 2 bases at V and 2 bases at J, leaving 10 bases unmatched. The CDR3 nucleotides read TGCGCCAGCAGTCAAGGGGACAGGGTGAGAAGTGGCAATCAGCCCCAGCATTTT. Translated: CASSQGDRVRSGNQPQHF.

The chain carries TRBV7-9 and TRBJ2-7; 9 bases are shared with TRBD1. Trimming took 5 bases from V and 5 from J; bases not matched to a gene: 7. CDR1 SEHNR and CDR2 FQNEAQ come from the germline V gene (reference sequence). The length of the CDR3 is 14 residues. The CDR3: CASSKMGQGDEQYF. Here the CDR3 DNA reads TGTGCCAGCAGCAAAATGGGACAGGGCGACGAGCAGTACTTC. The entire variable domain, with the rest obtained from reference TRBV7-9 and TRBJ2-7, is as follows: DTGVSQNPRHKITKRGQNVTFRCDPISEHNRLYWYRQTLGQGPEFLTYFQNEAQLEKSRLLSDRFSAERPKGSFSTLEIQRTEQGDSAMYLCASSKMGQGDEQYFGPGTRLTVT.

J is TRBJ1-1 and V is TRBV18, with 7 bases identical to TRBD1. V was pared by 5 bases and J by 1 base, with 7 bases of the junction left unmatched. Germline CDR1 reads KGHSH; CDR2 reads LQKENI. CDR3 length: 15 amino acids. CDR3 coding DNA: TGTGCCAGCTCAGCTACCGGGACAGCGAACACTGAAGCTTTCTTT. Its translation: CASSATGTANTEAFF.

The chain uses TRBV5-4 and TRBJ1-2; possibly TRBD1 for D (6 bases). The CDR3 totals 15 residues. Looked up from germline, CDR1 is SGHNT and CDR2 is YYREEE (reference sequence). Trimming stripped 0 bases from V and 6 bases from J, with 15 bases between. CDR3 coding DNA: TGTGCCAGCAGCTTGGAACTCGGGTCAGGGGATGGCTACACCTTC. Protein: CASSLELGSGDGYTF.